This TCR beta chain was documented in a study of PD-1 blockade in classical Hodgkin lymphoma. Every patient experienced relapse after autologous stem cell transplantation, and brentuximab vedotin exposure varied. Study conclusions and caveats: By cycle point C4D1, TCR diversity had risen significantly in CD4+ cells (but not CD8+ cells). Anyone who began nivolumab under 1 year after ASCT was excluded.

CDR3 length: 12 residues. CDR1 is MNHNY, CDR2 SVGAGI, per germline (reference sequence). V shed 7 bases and J 4 bases; nucleotides not matched to a gene: 0. Comments on this clone: The antigen is unknown.

Only in-frame clones appear in the TCRdb table, and some are missing; sequencing was by immunoSEQ multiplex PCR. The table shows roughly 35,000 clones, with 80% to 90% occurring only once. The receptor's source is a human donor with classical Hodgkin lymphoma. The sequenced sample was peripheral blood mononuclear cells (PBMCs), obtained before the second cycle of nivolumab. The V gene is TRBV6-6, the J gene TRBJ2-1, with TRBD2 identical over 8 bases. CDR3 sequence: CASKREYNEQFF. For the CDR3, the DNA is TGTGCCAGCAAGCGGGAGTACAATGAGCAGTTCTTC.